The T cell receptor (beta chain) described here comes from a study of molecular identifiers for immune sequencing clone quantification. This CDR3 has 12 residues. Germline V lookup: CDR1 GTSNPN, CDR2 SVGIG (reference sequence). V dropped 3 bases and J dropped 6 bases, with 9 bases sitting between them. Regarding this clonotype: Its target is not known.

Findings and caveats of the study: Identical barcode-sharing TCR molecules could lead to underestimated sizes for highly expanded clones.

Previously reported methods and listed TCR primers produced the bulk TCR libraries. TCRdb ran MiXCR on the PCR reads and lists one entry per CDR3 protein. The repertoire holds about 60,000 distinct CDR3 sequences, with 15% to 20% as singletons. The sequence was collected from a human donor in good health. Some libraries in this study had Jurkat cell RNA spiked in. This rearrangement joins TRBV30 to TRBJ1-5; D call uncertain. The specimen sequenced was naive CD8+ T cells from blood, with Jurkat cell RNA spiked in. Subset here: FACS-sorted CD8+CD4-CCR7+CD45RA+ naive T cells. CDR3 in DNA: TGTGCCTGGAGAACTGGTAGTCAGCCCCAGCATTTT. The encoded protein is CAWRTGSQPQHF.